The present T cell receptor (beta chain) was sequenced within a study of identical twins listed by TCRdb under 2016. Some background on the complete study: To test whether fetal clonotypes persist, the study used deep sequencing on TCR alpha and beta repertoires from monozygotic twins, unrelated adults of various ages, and cord blood. Replicate twin experiments were performed at different times using different library preparation protocols to rule out contamination.

Trimming at the junction amounts to 5 bases on V and 0 bases on J, and the germline ends lie 10 bases apart. The CDR3 sequence holds 14 residues, the cysteine and phenylalanine included. Only CDR3 DNA remains: 42 bases, in frame from the first base. Based on the germline V gene (reference sequence), the CDR1 and CDR2 sequences are DFQATT and SNEGSKA. Only healthy Caucasian donors were included. Overall study outcomes, separate from this receptor: Invariant T cells such as MAIT and iNKT could partly confound zero-insertion analyses, though diverse VJ usage argued against this for most clonotypes. Fewer insertions were carried by abundant cord blood beta clonotypes; a weaker similar trend was observed in young adult naive repertoires, while no such trend was observed in memory repertoires. Compared with coincidental sharing between unrelated individuals, out-of-frame TCR alpha sequences shared between twins had an excess of sequences with low generation probability. Because the same donors could not be followed over many years, the conclusions relied on cross-sectional statistical analysis. In monozygotic twins, out-of-frame TCR alpha sharing was systematically underestimated by recombination models, although the models agreed with sharing between unrelated individuals. Excess twin sharing in beta out-of-frame sequences was weaker because fewer shared sequences lowered the signal-to-noise ratio.

Receptor libraries were prepared by 5' RACE. TCRdb records Illumina HiSeq 2000 as the sequencer. Template switching added a universal primer binding site, and the final cDNA carried a unique molecular identifier that allowed TCR cDNA molecules to be counted accurately. Specific primers in the conserved constant-segment region were used to synthesize first-strand cDNA for TCR alpha and beta chains. Each cDNA library was double barcoded, with a SMART-Mk sample barcode plus Illumina barcodes, to control for contamination. Two successive PCR steps introduced TruSeq adapter sequences along with Illumina sample barcodes. TCR alpha and beta cDNA libraries were sequenced on the Illumina HiSeq platform with custom primers. The published analysis was carried out like this. Unique molecular identifiers were extracted from raw reads with MiGEC, and CDR3 positions were determined with MiXCR. For each individual, recombination models were inferred using an EM algorithm with the repgenHMM and IGoR tools. Shared clonotype analysis was performed with the tcR package in R, normalizing sharing by the product of cloneset sizes. Out-of-frame nonproductive sequences were analyzed to study raw recombination free of thymic and clonal selection effects. TCRdb's own reprocessing of the public reads used fastp at Q25 and MiXCR and kept productive beta chains. Rows matching on CDR3 protein sequence are summarized as one entry with the most common DNA and genes. In this record, the V and J calls reflect TCRdb's handling and not the investigators' own analysis. The sample yields roughly 1.6 million distinct CDR3 sequences; around 33% were counted once. The top ten clones comprise roughly 0.3% of the sample.

This clonotype was detected only a few times. The antigen it binds to is not known. No clone much larger than this one lies a single base away; base qualities are absent. The sequence was obtained from a newborn girl in good health. This chain is built from TRBV20-1 and TRBJ1-4; the D gene identity is not certain. Material for sequencing was cord blood. CDR3 sequence: CSAQYGATNEKLFF. The sequenced DNA: TGCAGTGCTCAATACGGTGCAACTAATGAAAAACTGTTTTTT.